A single sample gave rise to the 18 T cell receptor beta chains below, sequenced in a study of tissue T cells after allogeneic stem cell transplantation. TCRdb's table, derived via immunoSEQ multiplex PCR, lists solely in-frame clones and lacks some. The sample gives approximately 6,600 clones, 45% to 60% of which show up once; roughly 8.2% is in the top ten. Time point meaning: mouse harvest day 7 after allogeneic transplant. Mouse grafts combined 10^7 T-cell-depleted bone marrow cells with 10^6 splenic CD5+ T cells. Sequencing was done on a sample of lymph node tissue. These receptors were taken from a female BALB/c mouse given C57BL/6 T cells with graft-versus-host disease after an allogeneic hematopoietic cell transplant.

As concerns this clone: Any gene name here is a mouse gene name. Other DNA sequences of this sample code for an identical CDR3. CDR3 amino acids: CASSLVNSGNTLYF. The sequenced part of the CDR3 DNA is TGTGCCAGCAGCTTAGTGAATTCTGGAAATACGCTCTAT. V gene TRBV3 combines with J gene TRBJ1-3; D not certain. The read ends 1 residue shy of where the CDR3 ends; the end is completed using the germline J gene. The CDR3 has 14 amino acids. Germline V gene sequence: CDR1 SNHLY, CDR2 FYNGKV (reference sequence). Deletions cut 1 base from V and 0 bases from J, with 4 bases between.

This clone was counted a few times. Gene names are mouse gene names. Sequencing ends 1 residue short of the CDR3 end; the germline J gene provides the rest. The J gene is TRBJ1-1, the V gene TRBV14; tentative D call: TRBD1 (6 bases). This CDR3 is built from 13 residues. Germline V lookup: CDR1 SGHDT, CDR2 FRDEAV. Trimming cost V 3 bases and J 3 bases, with 9 bases left between them. The CDR3 bases that were read are TGTGCCAGCAGTTACGGGACATACACAGAAGTCTTC. It specifies CASSYGTYTEVF. The whole CDR3 sequence is CASSYGTYTEVFF.

This clone was counted only a few times. These gene names are mouse names. The read comes to an end 1 residue before the CDR3 does, leaving the germline J gene to fill in the end. V usage is TRBV12-2 and J usage is TRBJ2-5; the D gene is possibly TRBD1 (5 bases). CDR3 length equals 14 residues. Germline loops: CDR1 SGHLS, CDR2 HYDKME. V lost 0 bases to trimming and J lost 2 bases, with 8 bases between them. The CDR3 spells CASSLDRSQDTQYF. CDR3 DNA (partial): TGTGCCAGCTCTCTCGACAGATCCCAAGACACCCAGTAC.

A few counts support this clone. The genes and germline here are from mouse. The CDR3 end falls 1 residue outside the read, so it is completed with the germline J gene. V usage is TRBV26 and J usage is TRBJ2-3; the D is unclear. Germline V CDR1 and CDR2: KGHPV, FQNQEV (reference sequence). There are 14 residues in the CDR3. The germline V and J ends were trimmed by 3 bases and 1 base, with 8 bases remaining between them. The CDR3 is CASSLGIRAETLYF. Partial CDR3 DNA: TGTGCCAGCAGTCTTGGGATTCGTGCAGAAACGCTGTAT.

Details on this clone: Gene names are mouse gene names. The CDR3 spells CASTGGNQAPLF. Incomplete CDR3 DNA: TGTGCCAGCACAGGGGGCAACCAGGCTCCGCTT. The V and J genes are TRBV12-1 and TRBJ1-5, with 8 bases fitting TRBD1. The CDR3 extends 1 residue past the end of the read, so its final part is completed from the germline J gene. The V segment lost 6 bases and the J segment 3 bases; nucleotides outside the gene matches: 0. This CDR3 has 12 residues. Germline-derived CDR1 and CDR2 are SGHSN and HYEKVE.

To note about this clone: Here the gene names and germline are mouse. The read is 1 residue too short to cover the CDR3 end, so that end is filled in from the germline J gene. The chain links TRBV26 to TRBJ1-1; no reliable D call. Germline-derived CDR1 and CDR2 are KGHPV and FQNQEV (reference sequence). This CDR3 region has 13 residues. Trimming removed 4 bases at V and 1 base at J, with 7 bases between. CDR3: CASSPGINTEVFF. The sequenced part of the CDR3 DNA is TGTGCCAGCAGTCCGGGAATAAACACAGAAGTCTTC.

As concerns this clone: Gene and germline names: mouse. The read stops 1 residue short of the end of the CDR3; the missing end is completed from the germline J gene. The chain employs TRBV14 and TRBJ2-7, with TRBD1 matching over 9 bases. The CDR3 has 13 residues. V shed 2 bases, J shed 5 bases, and the junction held 2 bases outside the gene matches. Germline-derived CDR1 and CDR2 are SGHDT and FRDEAV. The sequenced CDR3 bases are TGTGCCAGCAGTTTAGGGGACAGGGATGAACAGTAC. The encoded protein is CASSLGDRDEQY. The entire CDR3 is CASSLGDRDEQYF.

To note about this clone: Genes here carry mouse names. The observed sequence ends 1 residue before the CDR3 terminus, with the missing tail filled in from the germline J gene. The chain has TRBV16 and TRBJ2-5; TRBD2 agrees at 8 bases. The CDR3 consists of 12 residues. Trimming cost V 4 bases and J 6 bases; bases outside gene matches: 0. Germline lookup yields CDR1 SGHSA and CDR2 FRNQAP. The CDR3 DNA, read in part, is TGTGCAAGCAGCTCTGGGGGGGACACCCAGTAC. It translates to CASSSGGDTQY. The whole CDR3 protein is CASSSGGDTQYF. The variable domain in full, completed from reference TRBV16 and TRBJ2-5, reads NAGVIQTPRHKVTGKGQEATLWCEPISGHSAVFWYRQTIVQGLEFLTYFRNQAPIDDSGMPKERFSAQMPNQSHSTLKIQSTQPQDSAVYLCASSSGGDTQYFGPGTRLLVL.

This clone has a single count. Genes and germline are mouse. The DNA ends 1 residue before the CDR3 does, and the rest of the CDR3 is filled in from the germline J gene. This chain uses TRBV26 with TRBJ2-1; 7 bases map to TRBD2. The CDR3 is made up of 14 amino acids. The V segment lost 2 bases and the J segment 4 bases; nucleotides outside the gene matches: 2. Germline assignment: CDR1 KGHPV and CDR2 FQNQEV (reference sequence). The sequenced CDR3 bases are TGTGCCAGCAGTCTGCGCTGGGGGTATGCTGAGCAGTTC. It is translated as CASSLRWGYAEQF. The entire CDR3 is CASSLRWGYAEQFF.

This clone showed up just a few times. The germline and genes are mouse ones. Read sequence stops 1 residue before the CDR3 end, and the germline J gene provides the missing end. This rearrangement joins TRBV20 to TRBJ1-3; D is unclear. This CDR3 is 13 amino acids long. Germline lookup yields CDR1 GFQATS and CDR2 STVNSAI. Deletions cut 2 bases from V and 2 bases from J, with 7 bases between. CDR3 DNA (partial): TGTGGTGCTAGGAAGGGAGCTGGAAATACGCTCTAT. Translation: CGARKGAGNTLY. Given in full, the CDR3 is CGARKGAGNTLYF.

To note about this clone: The listed genes are named as in mouse. The read gets to within 1 residue of the CDR3 end, and the germline J gene fills in the rest. The rearrangement joins TRBV13-2 to TRBJ2-4, with TRBD2 matching over 7 bases. Germline loops: CDR1 NNHNN, CDR2 SYGAGS (reference sequence). The ends lost 2 bases at V and 3 bases at J; junction bases unmatched: 6. The CDR3 runs 15 residues. This CDR3 reads CASGDLGEGQNTLYF. The CDR3 DNA, read in part, is TGTGCCAGCGGTGACCTGGGGGAAGGCCAAAACACCTTGTAC.

This clone was counted a few times. The listed genes are named as in mouse. The DNA ends 1 residue before the CDR3 does, and the rest of the CDR3 is filled in from the germline J gene. The rearrangement joins TRBV15 to TRBJ2-7; 8 bases fit TRBD1. Trimming at V came to 6 bases and at J to 2 bases, leaving 3 bases not matched to a gene. Germline V gene lookup returns CDR1 SGHND and CDR2 FRSKSL. This CDR3 is 13 amino acids long. The CDR3 loop is CASSPDRAYEQYF. CDR3 DNA, as far as it was read: TGTGCCAGCAGCCCGGACAGGGCCTATGAACAGTAC.

Remarks on this clone: Mouse germline and gene names are used. The read finishes 1 residue shy of the CDR3 end, and the germline J gene is used to complete it. The V call is TRBV3, the J call TRBJ2-7; 11 bases align to TRBD2. The CDR3 has 14 residues. With V trimmed by 1 base and J by 6 bases, 2 bases remained unmatched. From germline, CDR1 is SNHLY and CDR2 FYNGKV (reference sequence). The CDR3 spells CASSLVTGGGEQYF. The sequenced part of the CDR3 DNA is TGTGCCAGCAGCTTAGTGACTGGGGGGGGTGAACAGTAC.

Sample share makes this clone medium-sized. The gene symbols are mouse symbols. The sequence runs out 1 residue before the end of the CDR3; the remainder is reconstructed from the germline J gene. This chain connects TRBV3 to TRBJ2-7; 9 bases fit TRBD2. Germline V gives CDR1 SNHLY, CDR2 FYNGKV (reference sequence). V was clipped by 2 bases and J by 4 bases; unmatched bases: 0. CDR3 length equals 13 residues. Incomplete CDR3 DNA: TGTGCCAGCAGCTTACTGGGGGGGTATGAACAGTAC. Its translation: CASSLLGGYEQY. The whole CDR3 protein reads CASSLLGGYEQYF. The variable domain in full, completed from reference TRBV3 and TRBJ2-7, reads GPKVLQIPSHQIIDMGQMVTLNCDPVSNHLYFYWYKQILGQQMEFLVNFYNGKVMEKSKLFKDQFSVERPDGSYFTLKIQPTALEDSAVYFCASSLLGGYEQYFGPGTRLTVL.

This clone came up a few times. Mouse gene names apply. From the germline J gene comes the end of the CDR3, since the read stops 1 residue before it. This chain links TRBV26 with TRBJ2-7; D gene uncertain. The germline V gene has CDR1 KGHPV and CDR2 FQNQEV (reference sequence). The V end lost 0 bases, the J end lost 3 bases, and 6 bases lay between the germline ends. The CDR3 runs 13 residues. The part of the CDR3 DNA that was read is TGTGCCAGCAGTCTGTCGAGCATCTATGAACAGTAC. It translates to CASSLSSIYEQY. The entire CDR3 sequence reads CASSLSSIYEQYF.

This clone was detected a few times. Each gene name is a mouse one. The read ends 1 residue early relative to the CDR3; the germline J gene fills the gap. Other DNA variants within this sample encode the same CDR3. V gene TRBV26 combines with J gene TRBJ2-7; 10 bases align to TRBD1. J lost 3 bases, V lost 2 bases, and 1 base had no gene match. The CDR3 contains 14 residues. The germline CDR1 and CDR2 sequences are KGHPV and FQNQEV (reference sequence). The CDR3 is CASSLRTGGYEQYF. CDR3 DNA (partial): TGTGCCAGCAGTCTGCGGACAGGGGGCTATGAACAGTAC.

This clone is classed as medium-sized. The genes are named according to mouse. Sequencing ends 1 residue short of the CDR3 end; the germline J gene provides the rest. The V gene is TRBV4, the J gene TRBJ2-1, with 7 bases fitting TRBD2. The ends lost 5 bases at V and 3 bases at J; junction bases unmatched: 4. This CDR3 region has 14 residues. The germline V gene encodes CDR1 LGHDT and CDR2 YNNKQL (reference sequence). The sequenced CDR3 bases are TGTGCCAGCAGCCACTGGGGCCTCTATGCTGAGCAGTTC. Residues: CASSHWGLYAEQF. Given in full, the CDR3 is CASSHWGLYAEQFF.

This clone was seen a handful of times. Gene names follow the mouse nomenclature. The read gets to within 1 residue of the CDR3 end, and the germline J gene fills in the rest. The genes are TRBV19 and TRBJ2-4; tentatively, D is TRBD1 (6 bases). V lost 4 bases to trimming and J lost 0 bases, with 12 bases between them. Per germline, CDR1 FNHDT and CDR2 SITEND (reference sequence). This CDR3 contains 15 residues. The CDR3 loop reads CASSFPQGSQNTLYF. The sequenced part of the CDR3 DNA is TGTGCCAGCAGTTTTCCCCAGGGGAGTCAAAACACCTTGTAC.